This TCR beta chain was captured in a study of cytomegalovirus exposure and HLA in healthy donors. Overall study results and limits: The study labeled 150 to 200 TCR beta chains cytomegalovirus-associated.

Germline loops: CDR1 MDHEN, CDR2 SYDVKM. Trimming took 10 bases from V and 1 from J; bases not matched to a gene: 8. The CDR3 has 14 amino acids. PCR was performed using 60 Vbeta and 13 Jbeta primers. The protocol was immunoSEQ multiplex PCR, while the TCRdb copy is restricted to in-frame clones and leaves out a portion. The table lists more than 150,000 clones, 78% of them singletons. On this clone itself: Antigen unknown.

The V and J genes are TRBV28 and TRBJ2-3, with TRBD1 identical over 7 bases. The sample was PBMCs. This TCR came from a woman aged 50 to 65 in good health and CMV-seropositive. CDR3 bases: TGTGCCATCGCAGGGGGTATTGGCACAGATACGCAGTATTTT. It yields the protein CAIAGGIGTDTQYF.